Listed here are 28 T cell receptor beta chains from one sample, sequenced in a study of sequential checkpoint blockade in melanoma. Measured with immunoSEQ multiplex PCR; TCRdb has only the in-frame clones, and not every one. The sample lists 1,500 or so clones; over 75% were seen once. Treatment indicated: randomized to nivolumab then ipilimumab (arm A) or the reverse (arm B). The sample in question was CD8+ T cells sorted from blood (inferred from file names), obtained from a patient given nivolumab and ipilimumab in sequence. The receptor set was obtained from a human donor with melanoma.

The V gene is TRBV11-2, the J gene TRBJ2-7; 10 bases agree with TRBD2. Germline-derived CDR1 and CDR2 are SGHAT and FQNNGV. This CDR3 has 16 amino acids. The V segment lost 1 base and the J segment 1 base; nucleotides outside the gene matches: 4. CDR3 in DNA: TGTGCCAGCAGCTTAGTTCCTAGCGGGGGTTCCTACGAGCAGTACTTC. Translating gives CASSLVPSGGSYEQYF.

There are a few counts of this clone. The rearrangement uses TRBV30 and TRBJ2-5, with TRBD2 matching 9 bases. The CDR3 has 14 residues. V was pared by 4 bases and J by 5 bases, with 8 bases of the junction left unmatched. CDR1 is GTSNPN, CDR2 SVGIG, per germline (reference sequence). CDR3 residues: CAWTSGALRETQYF. The CDR3 nucleotides read TGTGCCTGGACTAGCGGGGCCCTGCGGGAGACCCAGTACTTC.

This clone was seen more than once but under ten times. V is TRBV6-5 and J is TRBJ1-2; 8 bases line up with TRBD1. V shed 5 bases, J shed 8 bases, and the junction held 10 bases outside the gene matches. Germline-derived CDR1 and CDR2 are MNHEY and SVGAGI. The CDR3 spans 14 residues. CDR3 sequence: CASSTQGGARGYTF. The CDR3 DNA is TGTGCCAGCAGTACACAGGGGGGGGCGAGGGGCTACACCTTC.

This rearrangement joins TRBV19 to TRBJ1-2; D is ambiguous. CDR3 size: 16 residues. The ends were cut back, 1 base at V and 5 bases at J, with 17 bases in the middle. Per germline, CDR1 LNHDA and CDR2 SQIVND (reference sequence). The CDR3 DNA is TGTGCCAGTAGTATAGGGGCCCGCGGGCGCGAGTATGGCTACACCTTC. Its protein is CASSIGARGREYGYTF.

This clone was picked up one time. The chain employs TRBV9 and TRBJ1-4, with 10 positions matching TRBD1. This CDR3 comprises 14 residues. Trimming removed 3 bases from V and 7 bases from J; junction bases left unmatched: 3. Germline V lookup: CDR1 SGDLS, CDR2 YYNGEE. CDR3 coding DNA: TGTGCCAGCAGCGAGACAGGGGGCGGTGAAAAACTGTTTTTT. It is translated as CASSETGGGEKLFF.

The chain has TRBV27 and TRBJ1-2, with D tentatively TRBD1 (5 bases). The CDR3 has 15 amino acids. V lost 0 bases to trimming and J lost 5 bases, with 13 bases between them. CDR1 MNHEY and CDR2 SMNVEV come from the germline V gene (reference sequence). CDR3 loop: CASSLSGGGYYGYTF. The CDR3 DNA is TGTGCCAGCAGTTTATCGGGGGGAGGATATTATGGCTACACCTTC.

The chain recombines TRBV10-3 with TRBJ1-2; D remains unclear. Germline assignment: CDR1 ENHRY and CDR2 SYGVKD. The V end was cut by 8 bases, the J end by 2 bases, with 12 bases between. The CDR3 has 13 residues. The CDR3: CAIGGAGNYGYTF. In nucleotides, the CDR3 is TGTGCCATCGGAGGAGCGGGAAACTATGGCTACACCTTC.

The gene calls are TRBV7-9 and TRBJ1-3, with 7 bases identical to TRBD1. This CDR3 region has 16 residues. V shed 2 bases and J 0 bases; nucleotides not matched to a gene: 4. Germline V CDR1 and CDR2: SEHNR, FQNEAQ (reference sequence). CDR3: CASSLTRQGSGNTIYF. For the CDR3, the DNA is TGTGCCAGCAGCTTAACGAGACAGGGCTCTGGAAACACCATATATTTT.

The chain carries TRBV29-1 and TRBJ1-1; 8 bases align to TRBD1. Germline V gene lookup returns CDR1 SQVTM and CDR2 ANQGSEA. The CDR3 spans 12 residues. V gave up 2 bases and J gave up 5 bases; unmatched junction bases: 1. CDR3 DNA sequence: TGCAGCGTTGAACAGGGGGCAACTGAAGCTTTCTTT. Amino acid sequence: CSVEQGATEAFF. Full variable domain (rest looked up from reference TRBV29-1 and TRBJ1-1): SAVISQKPSRDICQRGTSLTIQCQVDSQVTMMFWYRQQPGQSLTLIATANQGSEATYESGFVIDKFPISRPNLTFSTLTVSNMSPEDSSIYLCSVEQGATEAFFGQGTRLTVV.

The chain combines TRBV9 with TRBJ2-7, with 9 bases fitting TRBD1. CDR3 size: 15 residues. Germline assignment: CDR1 SGDLS and CDR2 YYNGEE. Trimming at V came to 0 bases and at J to 3 bases, leaving 4 bases not matched to a gene. Written as DNA, the CDR3 is TGTGCCAGCAGCGTAGATGGGACAGGGTACTACGAGCAGTACTTC. It codes for CASSVDGTGYYEQYF.

J is TRBJ1-2 and V is TRBV4-1, with D unresolved. Trimming removed 5 bases at V and 4 bases at J, with 23 bases between. CDR1 and CDR2 from the germline V gene are MGHRA and YSYEKL. The CDR3 is made up of 17 amino acids. The DNA for the CDR3 is TGCGCCAGCAGCGACCTAGCCCAGAACCGAAAGACCTATGGCTACACCTTC. Protein product: CASSDLAQNRKTYGYTF.

The chain employs TRBV19 and TRBJ1-3, with 7 nucleotides matching TRBD1. CDR3 length: 15 amino acids. V was clipped by 10 bases and J by 4 bases; unmatched bases: 13. CDR1 and CDR2 (germline): LNHDA, SQIVND (reference sequence). CDR3 nucleotide sequence: TGTGCCACCAGGGGGAAGGGGCCCAAAGGAAACACCATATATTTT. This encodes CATRGKGPKGNTIYF.

The rearrangement joins TRBV11-3 to TRBJ2-7; D might be TRBD1 (6 bases). The germline V gene encodes CDR1 SGHNT and CDR2 YENEEA. There are 13 residues in the CDR3. V was shortened by 5 bases and J by 2 bases, with 10 bases between the two germline ends. The CDR3 DNA reads TGTGCCAGCAGCGGGGACACAACCTACGAGCAGTACTTC. Translated: CASSGDTTYEQYF.

This clone is labeled as hyperexpanded. This chain connects TRBV14 to TRBJ2-1, with 10 nucleotides matching TRBD2. This CDR3 is 16 amino acids long. Germline CDR1 reads SGHDN; CDR2 reads FVKESK. V shed 3 bases and J 0 bases; nucleotides not matched to a gene: 2. The CDR3 region has the DNA TGTGCCAGCAGCCATTCTAGCGGGAGCTCCTACAATGAGCAGTTCTTC. This gives the protein CASSHSSGSSYNEQFF.

This sequence joins TRBV2 and TRBJ2-1; 7 nucleotides line up with TRBD1. V shed 3 bases, J shed 7 bases, and the junction held 9 bases outside the gene matches. This CDR3 spans 15 amino acids. In germline, CDR1 is SNHLY, CDR2 FYNNEI. CDR3 protein: CASSDYRGRKNEQFF. For the CDR3, the DNA is TGTGCCAGCAGTGACTACAGGGGAAGGAAGAATGAGCAGTTCTTC.

The CDR3 sequence is CASSHMTGGTNYGYTF. The DNA of the CDR3 is TGTGCCAGCAGCCATATGACAGGGGGCACTAACTATGGCTACACCTTC. The rearrangement links TRBV5-6 to TRBJ1-2; 10 bases fit TRBD1. J gave up 0 bases and V 4 bases, and 6 bases lay outside the gene matches. The CDR3 has 16 residues. CDR1 and CDR2 from the germline V gene are SGHDT and YYEEEE. The entire variable domain, with the rest obtained from reference TRBV5-6 and TRBJ1-2, is as follows: DAGVTQSPTHLIKTRGQQVTLRCSPKSGHDTVSWYQQALGQGPQFIFQYYEEEERQRGNFPDRFSGHQFPNYSSELNVNALLLGDSALYLCASSHMTGGTNYGYTFGSGTRLTVV.

J is TRBJ2-7 and V is TRBV13; D gene uncertain. Germline V gene data show CDR1 as PRHDT and CDR2 as FYEKMQ (reference sequence). CDR3 length: 11 amino acids. Between the trimmed V and J ends, which lost 0 bases and 6 bases, there was a span of 3 bases. DNA of the CDR3: TGTGCCAGCAGCTTAGGCCGCGAGCAGTACTTC. Its translation: CASSLGREQYF. Variable domain in full (rest from reference TRBV13 and TRBJ2-7): AAGVIQSPRHLIKEKRETATLKCYPIPRHDTVYWYQQGPGQDPQFLISFYEKMQSDKGSIPDRFSAQQFSDYHSELNMSSLELGDSALYFCASSLGREQYFGPGTRLTVT.

This chain uses TRBV6-1 with TRBJ2-7; D perhaps matches TRBD2 (6 bases). This CDR3 contains 13 residues. Germline V gives CDR1 MNHNS, CDR2 SASEGT. V shed 10 bases and J shed 0 bases, with 13 bases lying between them. CDR3 loop: CATKWTTSYEQYF. CDR3 nucleotides: TGTGCCACTAAATGGACTACCTCCTACGAGCAGTACTTC.

The rearrangement uses TRBV5-1 and TRBJ1-2, with a possible D match to TRBD1 (6 bases). This CDR3 has 12 amino acids. Trimming removed 0 bases at V and 8 bases at J, with 8 bases between. Germline V gives CDR1 SGHRS, CDR2 YFSETQ. The CDR3 here is CASSLAGQGYTF. The CDR3 nucleotides are TGCGCCAGCAGCTTGGCCGGACAGGGCTACACCTTC.

A few counts support this clone. The J gene is TRBJ1-2, the V gene TRBV9; TRBD1 is a possible D gene (6 bases). The CDR3 spans 14 residues. The V gene lost 7 bases and the J gene lost 2 bases, with 15 bases spanning the gap. Germline V gene data show CDR1 as SGDLS and CDR2 as YYNGEE. The CDR3 DNA reads TGTGCCAGCGGAGGTACGACAGGAAACTATGGCTACACCTTC. Protein: CASGGTTGNYGYTF.

The chain joins TRBV19 to TRBJ1-5; TRBD1 matches 8 bases. CDR3 length: 19 residues. Unmatched junction bases numbered 13, after V lost 3 bases and J lost 0 bases. Germline V gene sequence: CDR1 LNHDA, CDR2 SQIVND (reference sequence). DNA of the CDR3: TGTGCCAGTAGTATTTGGTCCAGGGGGCATCGACATAGCAATCAGCCCCAGCATTTT. Its protein product is CASSIWSRGHRHSNQPQHF.

The chain combines TRBV29-1 with TRBJ1-1; D not certain. From germline, CDR1 is SQVTM and CDR2 ANQGSEA. The CDR3 covers 12 residues. Trimming removed 8 bases from V and 0 bases from J, with 10 bases in between. The CDR3 is CSPFVLNTEAFF. In nucleotides, the CDR3 is TGCAGCCCCTTTGTTTTGAACACTGAAGCTTTCTTT.

This clone was counted once. The V gene is TRBV27, the J gene TRBJ1-1; 9 bases match TRBD1. V shed 0 bases and J 5 bases; nucleotides not matched to a gene: 4. Germline V lookup: CDR1 MNHEY, CDR2 SMNVEV (reference sequence). The CDR3 is 15 residues long. The CDR3 DNA reads TGTGCCAGCAGTTTATCCGGGACAGGGATAACTGAAGCTTTCTTT. Its translation: CASSLSGTGITEAFF.

This clone appeared a few times. The V and J genes are TRBV7-3 and TRBJ1-2; 9 bases agree with TRBD1. Looked up from germline, CDR1 is SGHTA and CDR2 is FQGTGA. The ends lost 0 bases at V and 8 bases at J; junction bases unmatched: 10. The CDR3 is made up of 16 amino acids. DNA for the CDR3: TGTGCCAGCAGCTTAACCCCACCTCGACAGGGGGAAGGCTACACCTTC. Its protein product is CASSLTPPRQGEGYTF.

This chain uses TRBV6-6 with TRBJ1-1; 7 bases align to TRBD1. There are 14 residues in the CDR3. Germline-derived CDR1 and CDR2 are MNHNY and SVGAGI (reference sequence). V was pared by 6 bases and J by 4 bases, with 8 bases of the junction left unmatched. The CDR3 reads CASRLNRGGTEAFF. Written as DNA, the CDR3 is TGTGCCAGCAGATTGAACAGGGGTGGCACTGAAGCTTTCTTT.

CDR3 nucleotide sequence: TGTGCCAGCAACAGGGGGGGGGCGGACACTGAAGCTTTCTTT. As protein: CASNRGGADTEAFF. The V and J genes are TRBV9 and TRBJ1-1; 8 bases are a match to TRBD1. The V segment lost 6 bases and the J segment 3 bases; nucleotides outside the gene matches: 7. CDR1 and CDR2 (germline): SGDLS, YYNGEE. The CDR3 has 14 residues.

This clone was recorded once. V is TRBV13 and J is TRBJ1-2; 8 bases agree with TRBD1. This CDR3 region has 14 residues. Germline CDR1 and CDR2: PRHDT and FYEKMQ (reference sequence). V was pared by 3 bases and J by 4 bases, with 4 bases of the junction left unmatched. The DNA of the CDR3 is TGTGCCAGCAGCTTCACAGGGGGTTTCTATGGCTACACCTTC. Translating gives CASSFTGGFYGYTF.

A few counts support this clone. The chain carries TRBV27 and TRBJ1-3; tentatively, D is TRBD1 (6 bases). CDR1 and CDR2 (germline): MNHEY, SMNVEV (reference sequence). This CDR3 spans 14 amino acids. Trimming removed 2 bases from V and 11 bases from J, with 16 bases in between. CDR3 region: CASSLGAGAAAIYF. CDR3 in DNA: TGTGCCAGCAGTTTAGGTGCAGGGGCCGCCGCCATATATTTT.